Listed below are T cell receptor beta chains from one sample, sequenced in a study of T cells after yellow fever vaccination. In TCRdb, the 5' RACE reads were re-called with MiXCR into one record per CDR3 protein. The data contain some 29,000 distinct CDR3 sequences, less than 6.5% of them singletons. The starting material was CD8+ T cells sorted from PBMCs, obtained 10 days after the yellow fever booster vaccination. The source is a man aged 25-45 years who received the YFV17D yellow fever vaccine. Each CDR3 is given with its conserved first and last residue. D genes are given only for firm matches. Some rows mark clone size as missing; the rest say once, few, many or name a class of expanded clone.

CSANGGPTGELFF	TGCAGCGCGAACGGGGGACCCACCGGGGAGCTGTTTTTT	TRBV29-1	many	TRBJ2-2	.
CSVVGAGGWETQYF	TGCAGCGTTGTGGGGGCCGGGGGTTGGGAGACCCAGTACTTC	TRBV29-1	many	TRBJ2-5	.
CATNGGDYEQFF	TGTGCCACCAATGGTGGGGACTATGAGCAGTTCTTC	TRBV24-1	many	TRBJ2-1	.
CAISGGGQEGNYEQYF	TGTGCCATCAGTGGGGGGGGACAGGAGGGGAACTACGAGCAGTACTTC	TRBV10-3	many	TRBJ2-7	.
CASSVEDTGELFF	TGTGCCAGCAGCGTAGAGGACACCGGGGAGCTGTTTTTT	TRBV9	many	TRBJ2-2	.
CASSLALSRLAGFYNEQFF	TGTGCCAGCAGCTTAGCGCTAAGTAGACTAGCGGGGTTCTACAATGAGCAGTTCTTC	TRBV7-2	many	TRBJ2-1	TRBD2
CASSYGTGGEQYF	TGTGCCAGCAGCTACGGGACAGGGGGCGAGCAGTACTTC	TRBV12-3/TRBV12-4	many	TRBJ2-7	TRBD1
CASRRTGDEQFF	TGCGCCAGCAGACGGACAGGCGATGAGCAGTTCTTC	TRBV5-1	many	TRBJ2-1	TRBD1
CASSLPGTGDETQYF	TGTGCCAGCAGCCTTCCGGGGACAGGGGACGAGACCCAGTACTTC	TRBV7-2	many	TRBJ2-5	TRBD1
CASSPVAGDYGYTF	TGTGCCAGCAGCCCCGTGGCAGGGGACTATGGCTACACCTTC	TRBV5-5	many	TRBJ1-2	.
CASSEGDTEAFF	TGTGCCAGCAGCGAGGGGGACACTGAAGCTTTCTTT	TRBV11-3	many	TRBJ1-1	.
CSVQGPGELFF	TGCAGCGTCCAGGGTCCCGGGGAGCTGTTTTTT	TRBV29-1	many	TRBJ2-2	.
CASSSGTYNEQFF	TGTGCCAGTTCTAGCGGGACGTACAATGAGCAGTTCTTC	TRBV7-3	many	TRBJ2-1	TRBD2
CASSYSTSPYEQYF	TGTGCCAGCAGTTATTCCACTAGCCCCTACGAGCAGTACTTC	TRBV12-3/TRBV12-4	many	TRBJ2-7	.
CASSLEQMNTEAFF	TGTGCCAGCAGCTTAGAACAGATGAACACTGAAGCTTTCTTT	TRBV7-6	many	TRBJ1-1	.
CASSPGLHNEQFF	TGTGCCAGCAGCCCCGGCCTCCACAATGAGCAGTTCTTC	TRBV5-6	.	TRBJ2-1	.
CASSPATIEQFF	TGTGCCAGCAGCCCCGCGACGATTGAGCAGTTCTTC	TRBV7-8	many	TRBJ2-1	.
CASSLNLGYTF	TGTGCCAGCAGTTTAAATCTTGGCTACACCTTC	TRBV12-3/TRBV12-4	many	TRBJ1-2	.
CASSSLIFSGANVLTF	TGTGCCAGCAGCTCCTTGATTTTCTCTGGGGCCAACGTCCTGACTTTC	TRBV7-2	many	TRBJ2-6	.
CASSPGYNEQFF	TGTGCCAGCAGCCCCGGGTACAATGAGCAGTTCTTC	TRBV7-9	many	TRBJ2-1	.
CASSQERGNWAYNEQFF	TGTGCCAGCAGCCAAGAAAGAGGAAATTGGGCGTACAATGAGCAGTTCTTC	TRBV14	many	TRBJ2-1	.
CASSQDHLGPLSGELFF	TGTGCCAGCAGCCAAGATCACTTAGGACCACTGAGCGGGGAGCTGTTTTTT	TRBV4-2	many	TRBJ2-2	.
CASSFSTGGNIQYF	TGTGCCAGCAGCTTTTCGACAGGGGGAAACATTCAGTACTTC	TRBV7-6	many	TRBJ2-4	TRBD1
CSASAMNTGELFF	TGCAGTGCTAGTGCGATGAACACCGGGGAGCTGTTTTTT	TRBV20-1	many	TRBJ2-2	.
CASSHEDRAYRTDTQYF	TGCGCCAGCAGCCACGAGGATAGGGCCTACCGCACAGATACGCAGTATTTT	TRBV4-3	many	TRBJ2-3	.
CATSDRGRYEQYF	TGTGCCACCTCGGACAGGGGACGCTACGAGCAGTACTTC	TRBV28	many	TRBJ2-7	TRBD1
CSAIFHGVSLSNSPLHF	TGCAGTGCCATTTTTCACGGAGTCTCCCTCTCCAATTCACCCCTCCACTTT	TRBV20-1	many	TRBJ1-6	.
CASSYTLGSGTYNEQFF	TGTGCCAGCAGTTACACCCTGGGAAGCGGGACCTACAATGAGCAGTTCTTC	TRBV6-5	many	TRBJ2-1	TRBD2
CASSDGTSYNEQFF	TGTGCCAGCAGTGACGGGACCTCCTACAATGAGCAGTTCTTC	TRBV27	many	TRBJ2-1	.
CASSQDRASTNEKLFF	TGCGCCAGCAGCCAAGATCGGGCATCAACTAATGAAAAACTGTTTTTT	TRBV4-3	many	TRBJ1-4	.
CASSWGADAGELFF	TGTGCCAGCAGCTGGGGGGCCGACGCCGGGGAGCTGTTTTTT	TRBV5-4	many	TRBJ2-2	.
CASTPHGGQVQPQHF	TGTGCCAGCACCCCACACGGGGGGCAGGTTCAGCCCCAGCATTTT	TRBV12-3/TRBV12-4	many	TRBJ1-5	.
CASSIRGAGANVLTF	TGTGCCAGTAGTATCAGGGGCGCTGGGGCCAACGTCCTGACTTTC	TRBV19	many	TRBJ2-6	.
CASSPHLAGERNEQFF	TGTGCCAGCAGCCCGCACCTAGCGGGAGAACGGAATGAGCAGTTCTTC	TRBV7-2	many	TRBJ2-1	TRBD2
CASSLADTDTYEQYF	TGTGCCAGCAGCTTAGCGGATACGGATACCTACGAGCAGTACTTC	TRBV7-8	many	TRBJ2-7	.
CASSYPGTEQYF	TGTGCCAGCAGTTACCCGGGGACAGAGCAGTACTTC	TRBV6-6	many	TRBJ2-7	.
CASSRGTSGSYNEQFF	TGTGCCAGCAGCCGAGGGACTAGCGGCTCCTACAATGAGCAGTTCTTC	TRBV12-3/TRBV12-4	few	TRBJ2-1	TRBD2
CASSIARQPGASNYGYTF	TGTGCCAGTAGTATCGCCCGGCAGCCGGGGGCCAGCAACTATGGCTACACCTTC	TRBV19	many	TRBJ1-2	.
CSASPVGYGGELFF	TGCAGTGCCAGCCCCGTCGGTTATGGCGGGGAGCTGTTTTTT	TRBV20-1	many	TRBJ2-2	.
CSARGLRGSYNEQFF	TGCAGTGCTAGAGGGCTTAGGGGGTCCTACAATGAGCAGTTCTTC	TRBV20-1	many	TRBJ2-1	.
CAISERGFGASTGELFF	TGTGCCATCAGTGAGCGGGGCTTCGGAGCGAGCACCGGGGAGCTGTTTTTT	TRBV10-3	many	TRBJ2-2	.
CSARVYDTQYF	TGCAGTGCTAGAGTATACGATACGCAGTATTTT	TRBV20-1	many	TRBJ2-3	.
CASSEYFPGGQIEETQYF	TGTGCCAGCAGTGAATATTTCCCCGGCGGGCAAATCGAAGAGACCCAGTACTTC	TRBV25-1	many	TRBJ2-5	.
CASSSSGAYNEQFF	TGTGCCAGCAGTTCTAGCGGGGCTTACAATGAGCAGTTCTTC	TRBV25-1	many	TRBJ2-1	TRBD2
CASSYLGTSTDTQYF	TGTGCCAGCAGTTACTTAGGGACTAGCACAGATACGCAGTATTTT	TRBV6-5	many	TRBJ2-3	.
CASSEGPSGPYEQYF	TGTGCCAGCAGCGAGGGCCCTAGCGGTCCCTACGAGCAGTACTTC	TRBV7-3	many	TRBJ2-7	TRBD2
CASSMGLDSYNEQFF	TGTGCCAGCAGCATGGGACTAGACTCCTACAATGAGCAGTTCTTC	TRBV7-2	many	TRBJ2-1	TRBD2
CASTLLWDTGELFF	TGCGCCAGCACCCTTCTATGGGACACCGGGGAGCTGTTTTTT	TRBV5-1	many	TRBJ2-2	.
CASSYGGSDTQYF	TGTGCCAGCAGTTATGGGGGGAGCGATACGCAGTATTTT	TRBV6-5	many	TRBJ2-3	.
CASRRTGYDYEQYF	TGTGCCAGCAGAAGGACAGGGTACGACTACGAGCAGTACTTC	TRBV6-5	many	TRBJ2-7	TRBD1
CASSQGPMGSHEQYF	TGCGCCAGCAGCCAAGGTCCCATGGGATCCCACGAGCAGTACTTC	TRBV4-3	many	TRBJ2-7	.
CATSVPGGLGYTF	TGTGCCACCAGTGTTCCAGGGGGCCTTGGCTACACCTTC	TRBV24-1	many	TRBJ1-2	TRBD1
CASSVAGTMGETQYF	TGTGCCAGCAGTGTAGCGGGAACGATGGGAGAGACCCAGTACTTC	TRBV2	many	TRBJ2-5	TRBD2
CASSTGGAEQFF	TGTGCCAGCAGTACGGGCGGCGCCGAGCAGTTCTTC	TRBV6-2/TRBV6-3	many	TRBJ2-1	.